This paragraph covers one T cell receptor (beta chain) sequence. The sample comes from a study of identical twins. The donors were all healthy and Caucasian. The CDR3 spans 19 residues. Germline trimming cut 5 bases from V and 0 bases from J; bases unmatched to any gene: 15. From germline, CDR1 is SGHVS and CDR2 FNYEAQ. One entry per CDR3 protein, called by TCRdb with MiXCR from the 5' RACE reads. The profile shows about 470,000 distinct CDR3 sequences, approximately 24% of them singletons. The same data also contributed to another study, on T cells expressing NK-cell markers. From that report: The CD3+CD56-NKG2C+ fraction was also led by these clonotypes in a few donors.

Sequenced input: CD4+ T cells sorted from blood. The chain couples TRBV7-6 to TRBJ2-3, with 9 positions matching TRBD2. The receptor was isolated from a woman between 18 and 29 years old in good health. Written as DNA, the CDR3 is TGTGCCAGCAGCCCATCAGGTCTAGCGGGGAGTAAGAGCACAGATACGCAGTATTTT. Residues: CASSPSGLAGSKSTDTQYF. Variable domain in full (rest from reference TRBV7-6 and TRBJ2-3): GAGVSQSPRYKVTKRGQDVALRCDPISGHVSLYWYRQALGQGPEFLTYFNYEAQQDKSGLPNDRFSAERPEGSISTLTIQRTEQRDSAMYRCASSPSGLAGSKSTDTQYFGPGTRLTVL.